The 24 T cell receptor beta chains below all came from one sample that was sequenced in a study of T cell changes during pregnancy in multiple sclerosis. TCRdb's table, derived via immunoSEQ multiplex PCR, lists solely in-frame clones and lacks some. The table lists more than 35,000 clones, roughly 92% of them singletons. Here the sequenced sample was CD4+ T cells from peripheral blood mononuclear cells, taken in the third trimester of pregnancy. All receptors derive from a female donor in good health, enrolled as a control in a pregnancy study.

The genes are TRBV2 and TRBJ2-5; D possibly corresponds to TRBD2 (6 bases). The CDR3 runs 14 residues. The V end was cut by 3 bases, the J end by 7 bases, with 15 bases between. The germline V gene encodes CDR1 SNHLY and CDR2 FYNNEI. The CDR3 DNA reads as TGTGCCAGCAGTGAGGACTATTGGACGGGGACCCAGTACTTC. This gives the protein CASSEDYWTGTQYF.

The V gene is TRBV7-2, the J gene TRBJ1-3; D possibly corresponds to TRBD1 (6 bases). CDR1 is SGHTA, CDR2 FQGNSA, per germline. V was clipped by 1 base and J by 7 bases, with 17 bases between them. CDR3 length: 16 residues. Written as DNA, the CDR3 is TGTGCCAGCAGCTTAGTTGGGACACCCAAAAGGAACACCATATATTTT. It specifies CASSLVGTPKRNTIYF.

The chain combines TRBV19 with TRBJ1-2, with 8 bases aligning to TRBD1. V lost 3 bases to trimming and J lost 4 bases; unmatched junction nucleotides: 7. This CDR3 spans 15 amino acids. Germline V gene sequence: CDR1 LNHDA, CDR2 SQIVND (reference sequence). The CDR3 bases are TGTGCCAGTAGTATCCCACAGGGGGGCAGCTATGGCTACACCTTC. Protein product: CASSIPQGGSYGYTF.

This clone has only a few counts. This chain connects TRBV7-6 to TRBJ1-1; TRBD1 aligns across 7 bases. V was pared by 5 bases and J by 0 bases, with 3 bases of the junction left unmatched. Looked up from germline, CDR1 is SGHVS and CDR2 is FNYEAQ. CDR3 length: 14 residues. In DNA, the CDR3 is TGTGCCAGCAGCGGGACAGTAATGAACACTGAAGCTTTCTTT. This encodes CASSGTVMNTEAFF.

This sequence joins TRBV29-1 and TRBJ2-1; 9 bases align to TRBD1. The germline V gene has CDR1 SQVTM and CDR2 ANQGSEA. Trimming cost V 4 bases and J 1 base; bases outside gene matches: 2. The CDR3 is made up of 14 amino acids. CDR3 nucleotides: TGCAGCGTTGTGGGGACAGGGTCCTACAATGAGCAGTTCTTC. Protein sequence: CSVVGTGSYNEQFF.

CDR3 amino acids: CASSQGGGGGTDTQYF. CDR3 bases: TGCGCCAGCAGCCAAGGGGGCGGGGGTGGCACAGATACGCAGTATTTT. V gene TRBV4-3 combines with J gene TRBJ2-3, with TRBD2 identical over 7 bases. CDR3 length: 16 residues. Germline assignment: CDR1 LGHNA and CDR2 YSLEER. With 1 base clipped from V and 1 base from J, the junction kept 5 bases outside the gene matches.

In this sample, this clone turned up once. The DNA for the CDR3 is TGTGCCAGCTCATCCCGGGGAGGGAGCGGGCCAACTAGCACAGATACGCAGTATTTT. Translated: CASSSRGGSGPTSTDTQYF. The V gene is TRBV18, the J gene TRBJ2-3, with TRBD2 matching 7 bases. CDR1 is KGHSH and CDR2 is LQKENI in the germline V gene. CDR3 length: 19 residues. With 5 bases clipped from V and 0 bases from J, the junction kept 17 bases outside the gene matches. The variable domain in full, completed from reference TRBV18 and TRBJ2-3, reads NAGVMQNPRHLVRRRGQEARLRCSPMKGHSHVYWYRQLPEEGLKFMVYLQKENIIDESGMPKERFSAEFPKEGPSILRIQQVVRGDSAAYFCASSSRGGSGPTSTDTQYFGPGTRLTVL.

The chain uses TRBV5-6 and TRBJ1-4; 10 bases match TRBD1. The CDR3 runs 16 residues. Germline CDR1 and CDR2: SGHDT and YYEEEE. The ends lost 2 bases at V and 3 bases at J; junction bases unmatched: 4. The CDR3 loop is CASSLPGQGANEKLFF. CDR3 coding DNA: TGTGCCAGCAGCTTACCCGGACAGGGGGCTAATGAAAAACTGTTTTTT.

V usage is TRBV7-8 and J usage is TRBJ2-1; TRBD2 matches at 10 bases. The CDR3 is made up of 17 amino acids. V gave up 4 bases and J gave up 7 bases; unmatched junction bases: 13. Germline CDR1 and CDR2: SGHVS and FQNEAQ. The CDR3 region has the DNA TGTGCCAGCAGCTCTAAGCGGGGGGGCCCCGGGGGTAATGAGCAGTTCTTC. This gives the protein CASSSKRGGPGGNEQFF.

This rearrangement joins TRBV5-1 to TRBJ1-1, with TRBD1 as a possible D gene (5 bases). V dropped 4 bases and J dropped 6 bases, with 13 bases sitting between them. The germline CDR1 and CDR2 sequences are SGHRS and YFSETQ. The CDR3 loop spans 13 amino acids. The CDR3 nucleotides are TGCGCCAGCAGCGCCCAGGGCGGCTCTGAAGCTTTCTTT. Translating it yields CASSAQGGSEAFF.

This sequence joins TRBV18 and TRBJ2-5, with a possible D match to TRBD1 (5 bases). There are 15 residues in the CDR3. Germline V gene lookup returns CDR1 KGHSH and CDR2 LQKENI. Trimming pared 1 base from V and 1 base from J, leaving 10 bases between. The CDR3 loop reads CASSPLDGAQETQYF. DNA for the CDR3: TGTGCCAGCTCACCACTCGATGGGGCCCAAGAGACCCAGTACTTC.

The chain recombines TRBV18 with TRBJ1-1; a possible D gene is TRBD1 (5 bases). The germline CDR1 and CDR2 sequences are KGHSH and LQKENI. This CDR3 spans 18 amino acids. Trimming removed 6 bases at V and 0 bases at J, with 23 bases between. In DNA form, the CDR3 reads TGTGCCAGCTCCCTGAACCACATTTCGACAGTGATGAACACTGAAGCTTTCTTT. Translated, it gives CASSLNHISTVMNTEAFF.

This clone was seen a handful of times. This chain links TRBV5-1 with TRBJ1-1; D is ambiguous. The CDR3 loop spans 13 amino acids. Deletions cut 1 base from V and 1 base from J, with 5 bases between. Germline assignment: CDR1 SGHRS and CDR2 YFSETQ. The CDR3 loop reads CASSLRGNTEAFF. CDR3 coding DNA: TGCGCCAGCAGCTTGCGGGGGAACACTGAAGCTTTCTTT. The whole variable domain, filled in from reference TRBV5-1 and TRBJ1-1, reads KAGVTQTPRYLIKTRGQQVTLSCSPISGHRSVSWYQQTPGQGLQFLFEYFSETQRNKGNFPGRFSGRQFSNSRSEMNVSTLELGDSALYLCASSLRGNTEAFFGQGTRLTVV.

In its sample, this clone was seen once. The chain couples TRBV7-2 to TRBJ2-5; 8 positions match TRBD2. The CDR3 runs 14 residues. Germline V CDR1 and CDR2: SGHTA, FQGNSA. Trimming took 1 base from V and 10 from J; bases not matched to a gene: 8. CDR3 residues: CASSLGTSTPGQYF. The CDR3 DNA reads TGTGCCAGCAGCTTAGGGACTAGCACTCCTGGCCAGTACTTC. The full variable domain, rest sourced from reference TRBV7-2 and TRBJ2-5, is GAGVSQSPSNKVTEKGKDVELRCDPISGHTALYWYRQSLGQGLEFLIYFQGNSAPDKSGLPSDRFSAERTGGSVSTLTIQRTQQEDSAVYLCASSLGTSTPGQYFGPGTRLLVL.

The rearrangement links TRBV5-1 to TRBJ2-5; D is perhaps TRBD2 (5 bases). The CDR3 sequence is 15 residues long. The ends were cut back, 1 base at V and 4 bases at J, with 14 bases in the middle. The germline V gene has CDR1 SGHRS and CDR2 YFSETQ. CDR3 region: CASSLTASRGETQYF. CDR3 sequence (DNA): TGCGCCAGCAGCTTGACGGCTAGCCGAGGAGAGACCCAGTACTTC. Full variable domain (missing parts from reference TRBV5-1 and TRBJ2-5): KAGVTQTPRYLIKTRGQQVTLSCSPISGHRSVSWYQQTPGQGLQFLFEYFSETQRNKGNFPGRFSGRQFSNSRSEMNVSTLELGDSALYLCASSLTASRGETQYFGPGTRLLVL.

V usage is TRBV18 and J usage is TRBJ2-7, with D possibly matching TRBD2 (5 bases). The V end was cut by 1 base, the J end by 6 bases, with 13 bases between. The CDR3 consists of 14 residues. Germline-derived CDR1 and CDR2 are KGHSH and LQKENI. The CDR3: CASSPLPTSSEQYF. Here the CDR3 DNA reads TGTGCCAGCTCACCACTTCCCACTAGTTCCGAGCAGTACTTC.

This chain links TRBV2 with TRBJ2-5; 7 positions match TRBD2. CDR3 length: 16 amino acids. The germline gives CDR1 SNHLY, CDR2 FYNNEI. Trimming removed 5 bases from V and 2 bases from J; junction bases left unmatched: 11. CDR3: CASSREQGGRQETQYF. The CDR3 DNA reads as TGTGCCAGCAGTAGAGAGCAGGGAGGGAGGCAAGAGACCCAGTACTTC.

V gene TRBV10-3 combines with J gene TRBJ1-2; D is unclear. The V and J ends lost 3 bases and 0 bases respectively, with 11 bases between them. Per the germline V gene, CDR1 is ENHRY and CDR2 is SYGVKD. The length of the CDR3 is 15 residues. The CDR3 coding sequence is TGTGCCATCAGTGATACCGGGAGTCCTAACTATGGCTACACCTTC. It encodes CAISDTGSPNYGYTF.

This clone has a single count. As DNA, the CDR3 is TGTGCCAGCAGCTTGCGGAGGGTACGGGGCTACACCTTC. It encodes CASSLRRVRGYTF. The V and J genes are TRBV7-8 and TRBJ1-2, with unresolved D. The germline CDR1 and CDR2 sequences are SGHVS and FQNEAQ. V was clipped by 3 bases and J by 8 bases, with 13 bases between them. CDR3 length: 13 residues.

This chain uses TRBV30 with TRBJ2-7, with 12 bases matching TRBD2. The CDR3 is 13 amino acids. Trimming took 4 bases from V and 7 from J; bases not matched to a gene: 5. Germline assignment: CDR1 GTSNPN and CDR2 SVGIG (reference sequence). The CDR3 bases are TGTGCCTGGACACTAGCGGGGGGAGGGGAGCAGTACTTC. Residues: CAWTLAGGGEQYF.

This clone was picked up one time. The CDR3 loop is CSVSSGTDSGNTIYF. CDR3 DNA: TGCAGCGTGAGCTCCGGGACAGACTCTGGAAACACCATATATTTT. The chain uses TRBV29-1 and TRBJ1-3; 7 positions match TRBD1. Germline CDR1 SQVTM, CDR2 ANQGSEA. The CDR3 is made up of 15 amino acids. V lost 6 bases and J lost 0; bases outside the gene matches: 8.

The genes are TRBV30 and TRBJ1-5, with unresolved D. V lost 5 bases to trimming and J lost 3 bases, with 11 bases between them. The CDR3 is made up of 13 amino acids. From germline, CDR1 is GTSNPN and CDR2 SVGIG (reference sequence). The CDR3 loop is CAWGRHDNQPQHF. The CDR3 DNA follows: TGTGCCTGGGGGCGCCATGACAATCAGCCCCAGCATTTT.

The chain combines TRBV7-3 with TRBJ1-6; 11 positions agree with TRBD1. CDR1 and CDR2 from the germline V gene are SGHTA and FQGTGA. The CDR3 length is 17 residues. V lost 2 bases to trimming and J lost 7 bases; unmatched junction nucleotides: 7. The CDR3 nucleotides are TGTGCCAGCAGCTTAGCCCCAAGGACAGGGGGCAATTCACCCCTCCACTTT. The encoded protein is CASSLAPRTGGNSPLHF.

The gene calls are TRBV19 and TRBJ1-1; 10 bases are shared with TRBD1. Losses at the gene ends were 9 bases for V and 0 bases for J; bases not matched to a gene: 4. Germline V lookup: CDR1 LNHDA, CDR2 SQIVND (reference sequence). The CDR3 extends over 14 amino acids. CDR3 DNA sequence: TGTGCCAGCCGGGACAGGGGAATGAACACTGAAGCTTTCTTT. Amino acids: CASRDRGMNTEAFF.